Following are 28 T cell receptor beta chains from one sample sequenced in a study of OX40 agonist ivuxolimab in advanced cancers. Library preparation used the immunoSEQ multiplex PCR assay. TCRdb carries this immuneACCESS record with in-frame sequences only. Its versions omit some clonotypes, under half of them owing to an unresolved V gene in the studies checked, with the rest unexplained. This sample is represented by around 89,000 clones; approximately 90% of them were singletons. In total, the top ten clones hold approximately 0.7% of the sample. The specimen was CD4+ or CD8+ T cells sorted from blood, collected in a trial of the OX40 agonist ivuxolimab. The receptors were sampled from an adult with an advanced solid tumor such as melanoma, head and neck, liver or kidney cancer.

The V gene is TRBV7-9, the J gene TRBJ1-2; the D is unclear. Germline assignment: CDR1 SEHNR and CDR2 FQNEAQ (reference sequence). CDR3 size: 13 residues. The ends were cut back, 0 bases at V and 4 bases at J, with 6 bases in the middle. The DNA of the CDR3 is TGTGCCAGCAGCTTAGCAGGAGTCTATGGCTACACCTTC. Residues: CASSLAGVYGYTF.

The chain uses TRBV7-2 and TRBJ1-1; D perhaps matches TRBD1 (6 bases). Per germline, CDR1 SGHTA and CDR2 FQGNSA. V lost 5 bases to trimming and J lost 1 base, with 14 bases between them. The CDR3 loop spans 15 amino acids. CDR3 sequence (DNA): TGTGCCAGCAGCCATGGGGGGGGCCGGAACACTGAAGCTTTCTTT. Translated, it gives CASSHGGGRNTEAFF.

This sequence joins TRBV18 and TRBJ2-5; TRBD2 aligns across 11 bases. Germline CDR1 and CDR2: KGHSH and LQKENI. With V trimmed by 6 bases and J by 6 bases, 9 bases remained unmatched. This CDR3 is built from 15 residues. CDR3 nucleotides: TGTGCCAGCTCCCAAGGGACTAGCGGCGTCCAGACCCAGTACTTC. Translated, it gives CASSQGTSGVQTQYF.

The rearrangement uses TRBV29-1 and TRBJ1-1; 9 bases agree with TRBD1. Germline lookup yields CDR1 SQVTM and CDR2 ANQGSEA. The CDR3 is made up of 12 amino acids. The ends lost 7 bases at V and 4 bases at J; junction bases unmatched: 4. The CDR3 region is CSAATGGTEAFF. CDR3 coding DNA: TGCAGCGCGGCGACAGGGGGCACTGAAGCTTTCTTT.

CDR3 protein: CAITPSEFGEKLFF. CDR3 DNA: TGTGCCATCACCCCGTCCGAATTCGGTGAAAAACTGTTTTTT. The chain joins TRBV10-3 to TRBJ1-4; D remains ambiguous. The CDR3 covers 14 residues. Trimming took 7 bases from V and 7 from J, leaving 16 bases between them. CDR1 and CDR2 (germline): ENHRY, SYGVKD.

The chain combines TRBV10-2 with TRBJ2-5, with 8 bases aligning to TRBD1. This CDR3 is 16 amino acids long. CDR1 WSHSY and CDR2 SAAADI come from the germline V gene. Unmatched junction bases numbered 12, after V lost 4 bases and J lost 5 bases. Here the CDR3 reads CASSAGQGSRRETQYF. CDR3 sequence (DNA): TGCGCCAGCAGTGCCGGACAGGGCAGCCGGAGGGAGACCCAGTACTTC.

The V and J genes are TRBV2 and TRBJ2-5; no definite D call. This CDR3 has 15 residues. Per the germline V gene, CDR1 is SNHLY and CDR2 is FYNNEI. Trimming shortened V by 7 bases and J by 1 base, and 16 bases separated the two germline ends. CDR3 in amino acids: CASIPKARSQETQYF. The CDR3 DNA follows: TGTGCCAGCATCCCGAAGGCAAGGAGCCAAGAGACCCAGTACTTC.

V and J are TRBV18 and TRBJ2-3; 11 nucleotides line up with TRBD2. This CDR3 has 17 residues. Losses at the gene ends were 3 bases for V and 7 bases for J; bases not matched to a gene: 12. Germline-derived CDR1 and CDR2 are KGHSH and LQKENI. The CDR3 nucleotides are TGTGCCAGCTCACCTCCGAGTAGCGGGGGGGCCGGGAATACGCAGTATTTT. It codes for CASSPPSSGGAGNTQYF.

This clone was seen just once. The rearrangement links TRBV19 to TRBJ2-1; possibly TRBD2 for D (5 bases). The CDR3 is 13 residues long. Trimming shortened V by 6 bases and J by 9 bases, and 15 bases separated the two germline ends. CDR1 and CDR2 (germline): LNHDA, SQIVND (reference sequence). The CDR3, as DNA: TGTGCCAGTAGGAAAAGGAGCGAGGGTGAGCAGTTCTTC. As protein: CASRKRSEGEQFF. The full variable domain, its missing parts supplied by reference TRBV19 and TRBJ2-1, is DGGITQSPKYLFRKEGQNVTLSCEQNLNHDAMYWYRQDPGQGLRLIYYSQIVNDFQKGDIAEGYSVSREKKESFPLTVTSAQKNPTAFYLCASRKRSEGEQFFGPGTRLTVL.

The J gene is TRBJ2-5, the V gene TRBV15, with 12 nucleotides matching TRBD1. J was trimmed by 5 bases and V by 2 bases; bases with no gene match: 6. This CDR3 region has 16 residues. Germline CDR1 is LNHNV and CDR2 is YYDKDF (reference sequence). The CDR3 coding sequence is TGTGCCACCAGCAGATCCGGGACAGGGGGCGTGGAGACCCAGTACTTC. Protein sequence: CATSRSGTGGVETQYF. Based on the CDR3 plus reference TRBV15 and TRBJ2-5, the full variable domain is DAMVIQNPRYQVTQFGKPVTLSCSQTLNHNVMYWYQQKSSQAPKLLFHYYDKDFNNEADTPDNFQSRRPNTSFCFLDIRSPGLGDTAMYLCATSRSGTGGVETQYFGPGTRLLVL.

The rearrangement links TRBV4-3 to TRBJ1-2; TRBD1 matches 7 bases. V lost 5 bases, J lost 0 bases, and 6 bases stayed unmatched. Germline lookup yields CDR1 LGHNA and CDR2 YSLEER. This CDR3 contains 15 residues. The CDR3 region is CASSVQGHSNYGYTF. CDR3 nucleotide sequence: TGCGCCAGCAGCGTACAGGGGCACTCTAACTATGGCTACACCTTC.

The chain is built from TRBV19 and TRBJ2-2; TRBD2 aligns across 11 bases. This CDR3 is 16 amino acids long. V shed 7 bases, J shed 1 base, and the junction held 5 bases outside the gene matches. Germline lookup yields CDR1 LNHDA and CDR2 SQIVND (reference sequence). For the CDR3, the DNA is TGTGCCAGTACCCGGACTAGCGGGTTGAACACCGGGGAGCTGTTTTTT. This codes for CASTRTSGLNTGELFF.

This rearrangement joins TRBV7-7 to TRBJ1-5; no clear D gene. This CDR3 is built from 16 residues. Germline values: CDR1 SSHAT, CDR2 FNYEAQ (reference sequence). The V end lost 7 bases, the J end lost 2 bases, and 18 bases lay between the germline ends. Here the CDR3 reads CASNLGREEGNQPQHF. The CDR3 DNA sequence: TGTGCCAGCAACCTAGGTCGGGAGGAGGGCAATCAGCCCCAGCATTTT.

This clone was observed a handful of times. This chain links TRBV30 with TRBJ1-5; no definite D call. Germline V CDR1 and CDR2: GTSNPN, SVGIG (reference sequence). Trimming pared 1 base from V and 0 bases from J, leaving 4 bases between. The CDR3 is 13 residues long. CDR3 region: CAWSGNSNQPQHF. Here the CDR3 DNA reads TGTGCCTGGAGTGGCAATAGCAATCAGCCCCAGCATTTT.

This sequence joins TRBV6-6 and TRBJ1-1; 9 nucleotides match TRBD1. CDR3 length: 13 amino acids. CDR1 and CDR2 from the germline V gene are MNHNY and SVGAGI (reference sequence). The junction had 10 bases not matched to a gene; V was cut back by 10 bases and J by 7 bases. CDR3 sequence reads: CATTTGGFIEAFF. The CDR3 DNA follows: TGTGCCACTACGACAGGGGGATTTATTGAAGCTTTCTTT.

The rearrangement uses TRBV18 and TRBJ1-1; no clear D. The CDR3 has 15 residues. CDR1 and CDR2 (germline): KGHSH, LQKENI. Trimming removed 1 base from V and 4 bases from J, with 13 bases in between. This CDR3 reads CASSPQSQSTTEAFF. The CDR3 DNA follows: TGTGCCAGCTCACCACAGTCACAGAGCACCACTGAAGCTTTCTTT.

This chain uses TRBV5-1 with TRBJ2-1; a weak D match, TRBD1 (6 bases). V was shortened by 4 bases and J by 6 bases, with 14 bases between the two germline ends. This CDR3 has 14 residues. CDR1 and CDR2 (germline): SGHRS, YFSETQ. CDR3 residues: CASSPVDRLNEQFF. CDR3 bases: TGCGCCAGCAGCCCCGTCGACAGGCTCAATGAGCAGTTCTTC.

The CDR3 is CASSSRGTDTQYF. Here the CDR3 DNA reads TGCGCCAGCAGCTCTAGGGGCACAGATACGCAGTATTTT. The rearrangement links TRBV5-1 to TRBJ2-3; D unresolved. The CDR3 extends over 13 amino acids. CDR1 and CDR2 from the germline V gene are SGHRS and YFSETQ. V shed 3 bases and J shed 1 base, with 6 bases lying between them.

The V call is TRBV29-1, the J call TRBJ2-5, with a tentative D call TRBD2 (6 bases). This CDR3 contains 14 residues. V was clipped by 4 bases and J by 3 bases, with 15 bases between them. CDR1 and CDR2 (germline): SQVTM, ANQGSEA. The CDR3 loop reads CSVAAGRMEETQYF. CDR3 sequence (DNA): TGCAGCGTTGCAGCAGGGAGGATGGAAGAGACCCAGTACTTC.

The J gene is TRBJ2-5, the V gene TRBV5-1; D is tentatively TRBD1 or TRBD2 (5 bases each). The CDR3 is made up of 13 amino acids. Between the trimmed V and J ends, which lost 4 bases and 9 bases, there was a span of 16 bases. Germline assignment: CDR1 SGHRS and CDR2 YFSETQ. The CDR3 loop is CASSPALMGAQYF. For the CDR3, the DNA is TGCGCCAGCAGCCCCGCTCTAATGGGGGCCCAGTACTTC.

This clone was seen only a few times. This chain connects TRBV28 to TRBJ1-2; 7 nucleotides align to TRBD1. Germline CDR1 is MDHEN and CDR2 is SYDVKM. The CDR3 runs to 15 residues. After removal of 8 bases from V and 0 bases from J, the junction contained 9 bases not matched to a gene. In DNA form, the CDR3 reads TGTGCCAGCGGACCCGACAGGGTAACTAACTATGGCTACACCTTC. This encodes CASGPDRVTNYGYTF.

The V call is TRBV27, the J call TRBJ1-2, with a weak D call TRBD1 (6 bases). The germline CDR1 and CDR2 sequences are MNHEY and SMNVEV (reference sequence). CDR3 length: 13 amino acids. V gave up 4 bases and J gave up 7 bases, with 13 bases separating them. The CDR3 region has the DNA TGTGCCAGCAGTTACACCCAGGGGTCTGGCTACACCTTC. Translating gives CASSYTQGSGYTF.

The chain joins TRBV6-5 to TRBJ2-2; no clear D gene. Between the trimmed V and J ends, which lost 2 bases and 7 bases, there was a span of 17 bases. CDR3 size: 16 residues. Germline CDR1 MNHEY, CDR2 SVGAGI. CDR3 nucleotides: TGTGCCAGCAGTTACGGAGCACTCAAAATGGGCGGGGAGCTGTTTTTT. As protein: CASSYGALKMGGELFF.

This chain uses TRBV9 with TRBJ2-2; 9 bases line up with TRBD1. Germline lookup yields CDR1 SGDLS and CDR2 YYNGEE. The CDR3 totals 18 residues. Losses at the gene ends were 0 bases for V and 3 bases for J; bases not matched to a gene: 9. The CDR3 nucleotides are TGTGCCAGCAGCGTAGTAGGAGGGGGACAGGGATACACCGGGGAGCTGTTTTTT. It specifies CASSVVGGGQGYTGELFF. Complete variable domain (other parts from reference TRBV9 and TRBJ2-2): DSGVTQTPKHLITATGQRVTLRCSPRSGDLSVYWYQQSLDQGLQFLIQYYNGEERAKGNILERFSAQQFPDLHSELNLSSLELGDSALYFCASSVVGGGQGYTGELFFGEGSRLTVL.

The V gene is TRBV5-1, the J gene TRBJ1-1; D not certain. The V and J ends lost 5 bases and 0 bases respectively, with 11 bases between them. The CDR3 has 14 amino acids. Germline V CDR1 and CDR2: SGHRS, YFSETQ. For the CDR3, the DNA is TGCGCCAGCAGAACCGCTCTCATGAACACTGAAGCTTTCTTT. This encodes CASRTALMNTEAFF.

This chain joins TRBV30 and TRBJ1-4; the match to TRBD1 covers 7 bases. V lost 4 bases to trimming and J lost 8 bases; unmatched junction nucleotides: 7. The CDR3 sequence is 13 residues long. Germline values: CDR1 GTSNPN, CDR2 SVGIG (reference sequence). The DNA for the CDR3 is TGTGCCTGGAAAAGGGGGCCGGGGGAAAAACTGTTTTTT. It specifies CAWKRGPGEKLFF.

This CDR3 reads CASSLISGGVNYGYTF. DNA for the CDR3: TGTGCCAGCAGCTTAATATCAGGTGGGGTTAACTATGGCTACACCTTC. The gene calls are TRBV5-5 and TRBJ1-2; D gene ambiguous. The CDR3 is 16 residues long. CDR1 and CDR2 from the germline V gene are SGHKS and YYEKEE (reference sequence). V dropped 2 bases and J dropped 1 base, with 15 bases sitting between them.

CDR3 sequence (DNA): TGTGCCAGCAGTTTAACGACAGGGGGCGCGGAAAAACTGTTTTTT. This translates into CASSLTTGGAEKLFF. J is TRBJ1-4 and V is TRBV6-6; 10 bases map to TRBD1. Germline V CDR1 and CDR2: MNHNY, SVGAGI (reference sequence). The CDR3 contains 15 residues. After removal of 4 bases from V and 8 bases from J, the junction contained 7 bases not matched to a gene.